The entry below describes one TCR beta chain. Antigen unknown. Other DNA sequences in this sample translate to the same CDR3. The source of the sample is a study of T cell responses to AZD1222 COVID-19 vaccine. Study outcomes and limitations: Most donors were white British and more were female, and clonal diversity was possibly underestimated. There were vaccine-associated CD4 TCRs across spike, dominant at 160-218 and 743-854. Only five or six AZD1222 recipients tested seropositive at baseline.

Clones were read by immunoSEQ multiplex PCR, and TCRdb kept only the in-frame ones, dropping some. The sample shows 200,000 or so clones, just under 90% of them seen only once. The V gene's germline CDR1 is MDHEN and CDR2 SYDVKM. V was clipped by 2 bases and J by 4 bases, with 3 bases between them. CDR3 size: 11 residues. This sample comprised peripheral blood, obtained on day 0 of AZD1222 vaccination. This sequence was found in an adult in good health. The rearrangement uses TRBV28 and TRBJ2-7; D gene unclear. In DNA, the CDR3 is TGTGCCAGCAGTTTAAATTACGAGCAGTACTTC. This encodes CASSLNYEQYF.